This TCR beta chain came from a study of blood T cell repertoires in COVID-19. Whole-study context: T cells, B-cell-depleted T cells, or PBMCs supplied cDNA or gDNA.

V was pared by 6 bases and J by 1 base, with 21 bases between. Germline V gene lookup returns CDR1 SGHTA and CDR2 FQGTGA. The CDR3 sequence is 17 residues long. Participants' own reports of clinical history determined their cohort assignment. Assay: immunoSEQ multiplex PCR; the TCRdb copy retains only in-frame clones and omits some. The profile covers more than 300,000 clones, with 70% to 90% appearing a single time and approximately 5% taken by the ten largest. The V call is TRBV7-3, the J call TRBJ1-1; D is possibly TRBD1 (5 bases). This TCR was recovered from a woman aged 25 to 39 who had recovered from COVID-19. The sequenced sample was PBMCs or T cells enriched from blood (not recorded which). CDR3 DNA sequence: TGTGCCAGCAGTCCCCCACGGGGCGGGATAAAGAACACTGAAGCTTTCTTT. It encodes CASSPPRGGIKNTEAFF.